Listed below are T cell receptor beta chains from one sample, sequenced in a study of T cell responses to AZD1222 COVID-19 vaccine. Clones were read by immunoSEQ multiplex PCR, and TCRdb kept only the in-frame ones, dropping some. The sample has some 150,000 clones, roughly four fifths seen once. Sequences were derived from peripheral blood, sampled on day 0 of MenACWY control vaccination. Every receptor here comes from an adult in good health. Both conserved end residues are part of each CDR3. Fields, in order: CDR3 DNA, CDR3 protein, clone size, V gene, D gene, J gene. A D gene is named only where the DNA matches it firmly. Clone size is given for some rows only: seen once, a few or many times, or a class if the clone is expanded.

CDR3nt: TGTGCCAGTAGCCCCTACTTAGGGGAAAGGTACGAGCAGTACTTC
CDR3aa: CASSPYLGERYEQYF
abundance: NA
v_gene: TRBV19
d_gene: NA
j_gene: TRBJ2-7

CDR3nt: TGCGCCAGCAGTGATGGGGCCTCAGGGACCCAAGTCGGGCAGTACTTC
CDR3aa: CASSDGASGTQVGQYF
abundance: NA
v_gene: TRBV10-1
d_gene: NA
j_gene: TRBJ2-7

CDR3nt: TGTGCCAGCAGCCCTGGGACCGCGACTAATGAAAAACTGTTTTTT
CDR3aa: CASSPGTATNEKLFF
abundance: NA
v_gene: TRBV7-7
d_gene: NA
j_gene: TRBJ1-4

CDR3nt: TGTGCCAGCTCACCAAGGACAGTCCGCTTAGGCGAGCAGTACTTC
CDR3aa: CASSPRTVRLGEQYF
abundance: NA
v_gene: TRBV18
d_gene: NA
j_gene: TRBJ2-7

CDR3nt: TGTGCCATCCTTATCCCGGCAGTCCAATACACTGAAGCTTTCTTT
CDR3aa: CAILIPAVQYTEAFF
abundance: few
v_gene: TRBV28
d_gene: NA
j_gene: TRBJ1-1

CDR3nt: TGCAGCGTTAGGAGCGGGGGGAGAACCGGGGAGCTGTTTTTT
CDR3aa: CSVRSGGRTGELFF
abundance: NA
v_gene: TRBV29-1
d_gene: TRBD2
j_gene: TRBJ2-2

CDR3nt: TGTGCCAGCAGCATACAGGTGAACACTGAAGCTTTCTTT
CDR3aa: CASSIQVNTEAFF
abundance: NA
v_gene: TRBV5-6
d_gene: NA
j_gene: TRBJ1-1

CDR3nt: TGTGTCAGAAGCTTAGGTCTTCCGGGACAGGGAAAAGAGACCCAGTACTTC
CDR3aa: CVRSLGLPGQGKETQYF
abundance: once
v_gene: TRBV7-5
d_gene: NA
j_gene: TRBJ2-5

CDR3nt: TGTGCCAGCAGTTACGCGGGGGGGTTGGGCACAGATACGCAGTATTTT
CDR3aa: CASSYAGGLGTDTQYF
abundance: NA
v_gene: TRBV6-6
d_gene: TRBD2
j_gene: TRBJ2-3

CDR3nt: TGTGCCAGTAGTGCCCGCCAAGCGACAGGCCTCTATGGCTACACCTTC
CDR3aa: CASSARQATGLYGYTF
abundance: NA
v_gene: TRBV19
d_gene: NA
j_gene: TRBJ1-2

CDR3nt: TGTGCCAGCAGCGGAATCCGGGACAGGGACTCCTATGGCTACACCTTC
CDR3aa: CASSGIRDRDSYGYTF
abundance: NA
v_gene: TRBV7-9
d_gene: TRBD1
j_gene: TRBJ1-2

CDR3nt: TGTGCCAGCAGCCAATCCTGGAATTACGGGGGCACATTGGATGGCTACACCTTC
CDR3aa: CASSQSWNYGGTLDGYTF
abundance: NA
v_gene: TRBV3-1/TRBV3-2
d_gene: NA
j_gene: TRBJ1-2

CDR3nt: TGTGCCAGCAGCGGGTGGGGGTCTGGCGAAAAACTGTTTTTT
CDR3aa: CASSGWGSGEKLFF
abundance: NA
v_gene: TRBV7-9
d_gene: NA
j_gene: TRBJ1-4

CDR3nt: TGTGCCAGCAGCTTAGGACTATCGGGAGGAGAGACCCAGTACTTC
CDR3aa: CASSLGLSGGETQYF
abundance: NA
v_gene: TRBV7-7
d_gene: TRBD2
j_gene: TRBJ2-5

CDR3nt: TGCGCCAGCAGCCCCGCCGGTTCAGGATTTGAAAAACTGTTTTTT
CDR3aa: CASSPAGSGFEKLFF
abundance: NA
v_gene: TRBV5-1
d_gene: NA
j_gene: TRBJ1-4

CDR3nt: TGCAGTGCCTCGGCCAGATTCGCTGGGGCCAACGTCCTGACTTTC
CDR3aa: CSASARFAGANVLTF
abundance: few
v_gene: TRBV29-1
d_gene: NA
j_gene: TRBJ2-6

CDR3nt: TGTGCCAGCAGCGTAGCTACGGGAGGTGAGCAGTTCTTC
CDR3aa: CASSVATGGEQFF
abundance: NA
v_gene: TRBV9
d_gene: TRBD2
j_gene: TRBJ2-1

CDR3nt: TGCGCCAGCAGCCAAGGACAGGGCGGCAATCAGCCCCAGCATTTT
CDR3aa: CASSQGQGGNQPQHF
abundance: NA
v_gene: TRBV4-1
d_gene: TRBD1
j_gene: TRBJ1-5

CDR3nt: TGTGCCAGCAGCCAAGCCCGGGGGGCCGAATCACCCCTCCACTTT
CDR3aa: CASSQARGAESPLHF
abundance: NA
v_gene: TRBV3-1/TRBV3-2
d_gene: NA
j_gene: TRBJ1-6

CDR3nt: TGTGCCAGCAGAGAACAGGGGTTTGGTACTGAAGCTTTCTTT
CDR3aa: CASREQGFGTEAFF
abundance: NA
v_gene: TRBV3-1/TRBV3-2
d_gene: TRBD1
j_gene: TRBJ1-1

CDR3nt: TGCAGCGTTGATATCCGGGGCACTGAAGCTTTCTTT
CDR3aa: CSVDIRGTEAFF
abundance: once
v_gene: TRBV29-1
d_gene: NA
j_gene: TRBJ1-1

CDR3nt: TGTGCCAGCACCTCGGGTCCCGTCACTTACAATGAGCAGTTCTTC
CDR3aa: CASTSGPVTYNEQFF
abundance: NA
v_gene: TRBV28
d_gene: NA
j_gene: TRBJ2-1

CDR3nt: TGCGCCAGCAGCCAAGATTCCCTAAAGGAGAACTATGGCTACACCTTC
CDR3aa: CASSQDSLKENYGYTF
abundance: NA
v_gene: TRBV4-1
d_gene: NA
j_gene: TRBJ1-2

CDR3nt: TGTGCCAGCAGCTCCCTCGGGGAGTACAGCCAAGAGACCCAGTACTTC
CDR3aa: CASSSLGEYSQETQYF
abundance: NA
v_gene: TRBV7-9
d_gene: NA
j_gene: TRBJ2-5